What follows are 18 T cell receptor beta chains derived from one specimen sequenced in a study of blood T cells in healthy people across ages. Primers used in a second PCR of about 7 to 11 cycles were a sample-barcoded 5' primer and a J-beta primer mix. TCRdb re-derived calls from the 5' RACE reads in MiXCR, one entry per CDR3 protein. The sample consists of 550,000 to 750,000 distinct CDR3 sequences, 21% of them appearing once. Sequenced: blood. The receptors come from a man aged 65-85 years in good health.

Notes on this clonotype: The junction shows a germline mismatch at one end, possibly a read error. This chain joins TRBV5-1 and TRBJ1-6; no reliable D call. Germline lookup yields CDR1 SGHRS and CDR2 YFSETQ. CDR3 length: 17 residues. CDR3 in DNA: TGCGCCTGCAGCTTGGATCCCCCCAGGACTGCGGGTTCACCCCTCCACTTT. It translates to CACSLDPPRTAGSPLHF.

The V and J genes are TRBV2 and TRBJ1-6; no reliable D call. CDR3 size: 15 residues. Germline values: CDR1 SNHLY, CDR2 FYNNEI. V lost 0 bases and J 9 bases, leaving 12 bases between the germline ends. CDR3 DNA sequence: TGTGCCAGCAGTGAAGCGCTGGCGTTCGCTTCACCCCTCCACTTT. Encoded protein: CASSEALAFASPLHF.

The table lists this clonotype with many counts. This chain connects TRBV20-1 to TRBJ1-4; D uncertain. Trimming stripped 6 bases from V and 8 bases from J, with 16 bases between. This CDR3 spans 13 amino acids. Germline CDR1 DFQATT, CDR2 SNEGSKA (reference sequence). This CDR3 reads CSARLGSVEKLFF. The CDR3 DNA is TGCAGTGCGCGACTGGGTTCGGTGGAAAAACTGTTTTTT.

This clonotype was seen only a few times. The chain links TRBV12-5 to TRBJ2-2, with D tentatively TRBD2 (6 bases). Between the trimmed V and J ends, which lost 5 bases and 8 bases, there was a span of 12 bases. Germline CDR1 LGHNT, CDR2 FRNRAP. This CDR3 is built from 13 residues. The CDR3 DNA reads TGTGCTAGTGGTGCGGAGGGCCAAGGGGAGCTGTTTTTT. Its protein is CASGAEGQGELFF.

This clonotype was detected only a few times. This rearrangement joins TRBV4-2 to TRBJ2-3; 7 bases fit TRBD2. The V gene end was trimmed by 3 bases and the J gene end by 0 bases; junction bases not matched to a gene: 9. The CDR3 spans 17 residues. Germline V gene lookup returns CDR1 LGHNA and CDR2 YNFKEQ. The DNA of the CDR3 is TGTGCCAGCAGCCAGGACCACTCTAGCGGAAGCACAGATACGCAGTATTTT. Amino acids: CASSQDHSSGSTDTQYF.

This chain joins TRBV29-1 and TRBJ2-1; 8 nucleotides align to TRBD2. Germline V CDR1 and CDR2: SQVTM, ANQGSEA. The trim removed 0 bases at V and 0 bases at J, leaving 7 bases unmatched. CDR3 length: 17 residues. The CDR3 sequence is CSVEDPASGLSYNEQFF. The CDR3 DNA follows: TGCAGCGTTGAAGATCCGGCTAGCGGGCTCTCCTACAATGAGCAGTTCTTC.

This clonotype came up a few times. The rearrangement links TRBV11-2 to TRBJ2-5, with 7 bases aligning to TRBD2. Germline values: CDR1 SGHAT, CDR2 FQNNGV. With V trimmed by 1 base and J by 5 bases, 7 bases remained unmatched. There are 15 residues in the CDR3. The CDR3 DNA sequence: TGTGCCAGCAGCTTAGGGGCGACTAGCCCCGAGACCCAGTACTTC. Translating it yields CASSLGATSPETQYF.

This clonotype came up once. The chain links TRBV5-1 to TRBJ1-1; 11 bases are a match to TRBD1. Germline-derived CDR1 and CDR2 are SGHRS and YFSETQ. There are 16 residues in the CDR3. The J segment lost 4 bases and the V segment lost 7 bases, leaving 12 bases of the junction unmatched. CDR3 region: CASGWTGGVQSTEAFF. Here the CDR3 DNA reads TGCGCCAGCGGATGGACAGGGGGCGTCCAGAGCACTGAAGCTTTCTTT.

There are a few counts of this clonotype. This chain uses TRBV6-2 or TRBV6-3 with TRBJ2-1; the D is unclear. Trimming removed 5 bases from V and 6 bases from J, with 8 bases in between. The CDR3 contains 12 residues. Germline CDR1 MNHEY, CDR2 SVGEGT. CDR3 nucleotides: TGTGCCAGCAGTGCTCCACTCAATGAGCAGTTCTTC. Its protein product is CASSAPLNEQFF.

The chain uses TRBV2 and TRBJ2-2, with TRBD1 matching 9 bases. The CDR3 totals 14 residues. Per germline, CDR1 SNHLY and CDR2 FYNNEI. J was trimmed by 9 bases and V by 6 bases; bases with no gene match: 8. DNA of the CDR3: TGTGCCAGCAGGGGACAGGGTACGACCAGGGAGCTGTTTTTT. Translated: CASRGQGTTRELFF. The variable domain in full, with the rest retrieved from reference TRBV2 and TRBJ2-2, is EPEVTQTPSHQVTQMGQEVILRCVPISNHLYFYWYRQILGQKVEFLVSFYNNEISEKSEIFDDQFSVERPDGSNFTLKIRSTKLEDSAMYFCASRGQGTTRELFFGEGSRLTVL.

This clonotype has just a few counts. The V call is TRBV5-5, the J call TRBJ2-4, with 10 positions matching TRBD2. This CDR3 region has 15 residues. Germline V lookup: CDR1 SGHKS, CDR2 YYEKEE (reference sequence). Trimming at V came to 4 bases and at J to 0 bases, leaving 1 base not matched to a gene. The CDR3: CASSTSGVAKNIQYF. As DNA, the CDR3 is TGTGCCAGCAGCACTAGCGGGGTAGCCAAAAACATTCAGTACTTC.

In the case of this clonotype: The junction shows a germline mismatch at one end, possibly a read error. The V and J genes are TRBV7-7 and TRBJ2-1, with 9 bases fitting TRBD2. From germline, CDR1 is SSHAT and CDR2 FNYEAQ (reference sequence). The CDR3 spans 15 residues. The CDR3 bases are TGTGCTAGCAGCCTGAAAGCGGGAGGACCCAATGAGCAGTTCTTC. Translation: CASSLKAGGPNEQFF.

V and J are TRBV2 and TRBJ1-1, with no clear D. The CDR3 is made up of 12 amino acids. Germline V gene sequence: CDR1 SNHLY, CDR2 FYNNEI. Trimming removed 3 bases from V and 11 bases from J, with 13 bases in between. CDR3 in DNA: TGTGCCAGCAGTGAGAACGGGTGGGAGGCTTTCTTT. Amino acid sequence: CASSENGWEAFF.

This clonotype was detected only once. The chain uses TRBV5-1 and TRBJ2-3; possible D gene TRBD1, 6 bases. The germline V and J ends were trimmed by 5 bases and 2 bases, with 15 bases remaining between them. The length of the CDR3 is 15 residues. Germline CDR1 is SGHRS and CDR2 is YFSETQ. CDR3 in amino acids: CASSGQGISTDTQYF. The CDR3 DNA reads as TGCGCCAGCAGTGGCCAGGGGATTTCCACAGATACGCAGTATTTT.

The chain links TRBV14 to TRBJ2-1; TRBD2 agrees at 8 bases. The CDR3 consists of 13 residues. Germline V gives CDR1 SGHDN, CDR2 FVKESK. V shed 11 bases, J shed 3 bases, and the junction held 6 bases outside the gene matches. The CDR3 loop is CASRGTSYNEQFF. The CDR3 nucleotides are TGTGCCTCGAGGGGGACTAGCTACAATGAGCAGTTCTTC.

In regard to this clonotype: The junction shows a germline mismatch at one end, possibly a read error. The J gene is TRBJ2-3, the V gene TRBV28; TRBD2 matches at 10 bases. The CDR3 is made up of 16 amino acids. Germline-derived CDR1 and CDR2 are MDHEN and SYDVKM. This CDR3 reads CASSSLAGENTDTQSF. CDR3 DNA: TGTGCCAGCAGTTCCCTAGCGGGAGAGAACACAGATACGCAGTCTTTT. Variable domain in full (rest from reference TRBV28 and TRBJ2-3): DVKVTQSSRYLVKRTGEKVFLECVQDMDHENMFWYRQDPGLGLRLIYFSYDVKMKEKGDIPEGYSVSREKKERFSLILESASTNQTSMYLCASSSLAGENTDTQSFGPGTRLTVL.

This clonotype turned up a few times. DNA for the CDR3: TGTGCCAGCTCACCCAAAGGGGAATCCTACGAGCAGTACTTC. Protein: CASSPKGESYEQYF. The V call is TRBV18, the J call TRBJ2-7; D perhaps matches TRBD1 (5 bases). Trimming cost V 3 bases and J 1 base, with 10 bases left between them. Germline V gene sequence: CDR1 KGHSH, CDR2 LQKENI. The CDR3 runs to 14 residues. Looking up the rest from reference TRBV18 and TRBJ2-7 gives the full variable domain: NAGVMQNPRHLVRRRGQEARLRCSPMKGHSHVYWYRQLPEEGLKFMVYLQKENIIDESGMPKERFSAEFPKEGPSILRIQQVVRGDSAAYFCASSPKGESYEQYFGPGTRLTVT.

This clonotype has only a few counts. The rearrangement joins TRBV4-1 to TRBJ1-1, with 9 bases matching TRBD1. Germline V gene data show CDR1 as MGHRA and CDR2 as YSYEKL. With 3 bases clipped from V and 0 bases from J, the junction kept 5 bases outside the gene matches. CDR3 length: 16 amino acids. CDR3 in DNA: TGCGCCAGCAGCCAGGGACAGGGCGGGGTGAACACTGAAGCTTTCTTT. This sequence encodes CASSQGQGGVNTEAFF.